This T cell receptor (beta chain) was sequenced during a study of blood T cells in healthy people across ages (dated by TCRdb to about 2015). Study-wide context: In model experiments, template switching captured about one uniquely barcoded TCR beta cDNA molecule for every two T cells. To avoid experimental bias, donors of different ages were randomly spread across the sequencing lanes. Age-related changes in TCR beta repertoire diversity were measured in the study by deep sequencing normalized with unique cDNA molecular identifiers. Two additional independent replicas of 1 million unique cDNA reads from the same blood draw were analyzed for two donors (one aged 18 to 30 and one aged 80 or older). Four age groups were formed from the donors: young (average roughly 15 years), middle-aged (approximately 40), aged (about 62) and long-lived (around 80).

The library was built by means of 5' RACE. Sequencing was carried out with an Illumina HiSeq 2500. The second PCR ran for about 7 to 11 cycles and used a J-beta primer mix along with a sample-barcoded 5' primer. A template-switch 5' adaptor carrying 12 random nucleotides introduced a unique molecular identifier onto each TCR beta cDNA molecule. Each sample yielded at least 2.5 million CDR3-containing paired-end reads. The Mint cDNA synthesis kit, primed by a TRBC-specific oligonucleotide, was used to synthesize first-strand cDNA from all RNA. All cDNA was treated with uracil-DNA glycosylase and then went through a first 18-cycle PCR with the universal primers M1SS and BC2_uni_R. The published analysis was carried out like this. Normalization of each sample was performed by random selection of 1 million high-quality reads, each carrying a distinct molecular identifier. Instead of being binned into consensus sequences, reads with shared molecular identifiers were discarded. CDR3 identification, clonotype clustering and error correction used MiTCR with a Q25 quality threshold and the strictest error-elimination algorithm. Lower-bound total TCR beta diversity was estimated with a nonparametric unseen species model using Euler transformation. TCRdb trimmed public reads at Q25 via fastp, called clones via MiXCR and kept in-frame beta chains. Merged by CDR3 protein, the rows form single entries marked with the most common genes and DNA. TCRdb, not the authors, supplied the V and J calls. The sample data list over 1,300,000 distinct CDR3 sequences, and approximately 60% of these were observed just once. The top ten constitute 6.7% of the sample.

The roughly 42 donors, aged about 6 to 95 years, were systemically healthy Caucasian individuals from Russia. About 10 milliliters of peripheral blood were collected from each donor into EDTA-treated Vacutainer tubes. Ficoll-Paque density-gradient centrifugation was used to isolate PBMCs, with at least 6.5 million per sample. Trizol reagent was used to extract total RNA from PBMCs, with at least 5 micrograms per sample. For every donor, flow cytometry on a PBMC aliquot measured the percentage of naive CD45RAhigh/CD27high T cells. This clonotype has just a few counts. No antigen is known for it. No base quality values were provided; no much bigger clone lies one nucleotide off. Overall study outcomes, separate from this receptor: The CMV infection status of donors was not known, potentially confounding age-related changes in expanded clonotypes. Total diversity estimates from one million sequenced T cells were considered lower bounds and underestimates. The percentage of naive T cells measured by flow cytometry correlated strongly with observed TCR beta diversity. Since profiling was done on bulk unsorted PBMCs, naive and antigen-experienced compartments could not be conclusively compared. The long-lived group showed more naive CD4+ T cells, fewer expanded clones and increased TCR diversity than the aged group, suggesting age selection. As age increased, observed TCR beta diversity per million T cells dropped in a roughly linear way, and a significant reduction was already evident by age around 41.

This clonotype was obtained from a man younger than 35 in good health. Material: blood.

CDR3 loop: CSARNPGRPGLVSHEQFF. The nucleotide sequence reads as follows: TGCAGTGCTAGAAACCCTGGTCGCCCGGGACTAGTGTCGCATGAGCAGTTCTTC. The chain is assembled from TRBV20-1 and TRBJ2-1; a stretch of 8 junction bases matches TRBD2. CDR1 and CDR2 (DFQATT, SNEGSKA) derive from the germline V gene (reference sequence). Here V drops 2 bases and J drops 8 bases, and the junction holds 20 bases not matched to any gene. From cysteine to phenylalanine, the CDR3 is 18 amino acids long. Kept here is only the CDR3 DNA, which spans 54 bases and is read in frame from base 1.